Shown below are 3 T cell receptor beta chains from a single sample sequenced in a study of T cell responses to AZD1222 COVID-19 vaccine. Some clones are missing from TCRdb's copy, which holds only in-frame ones; the method was immunoSEQ multiplex PCR. The table lists 120,000 or so clones, more than 85% of them singletons. Specimen: peripheral blood, collected on day 0 of MenACWY control vaccination. The receptor source for this set is an adult in good health.

The J gene is TRBJ2-3, the V gene TRBV10-3; no reliable D call. The V and J ends lost 4 bases and 6 bases respectively, with 17 bases between them. CDR3 length: 15 residues. Germline CDR1 and CDR2: ENHRY and SYGVKD. The CDR3 sequence: CAISVTVMLRDTQYF. CDR3 DNA sequence: TGTGCCATCAGTGTTACAGTGATGCTTAGGGATACGCAGTATTTT.

The chain couples TRBV30 to TRBJ1-2; a weak D match, TRBD1 (5 bases). Trimming removed 0 bases at V and 7 bases at J, with 15 bases between. Germline V CDR1 and CDR2: GTSNPN, SVGIG (reference sequence). CDR3 size: 14 residues. Here the CDR3 reads CAWSVLQGISGYTF. DNA of the CDR3: TGTGCCTGGAGTGTACTGCAGGGAATAAGTGGCTACACCTTC.

The genes are TRBV6-1 and TRBJ1-2; 9 positions agree with TRBD1. Looked up from germline, CDR1 is MNHNS and CDR2 is SASEGT. The CDR3 has 15 amino acids. V lost 0 bases, J lost 7 bases, and 6 bases stayed unmatched. The CDR3 DNA is TGTGCCAGCAGTGAAGCACCGGGACAGGGTCTTGGCTACACCTTC. Encoded protein: CASSEAPGQGLGYTF.